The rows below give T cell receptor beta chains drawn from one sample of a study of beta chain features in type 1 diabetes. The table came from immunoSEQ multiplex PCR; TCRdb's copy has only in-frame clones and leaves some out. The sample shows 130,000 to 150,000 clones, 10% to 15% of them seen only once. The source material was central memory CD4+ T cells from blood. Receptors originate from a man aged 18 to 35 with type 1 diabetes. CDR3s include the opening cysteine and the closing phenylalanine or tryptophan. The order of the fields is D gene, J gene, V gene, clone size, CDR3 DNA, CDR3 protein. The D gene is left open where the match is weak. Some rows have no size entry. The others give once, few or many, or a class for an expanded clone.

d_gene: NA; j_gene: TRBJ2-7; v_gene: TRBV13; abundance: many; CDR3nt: TGTGCCAGCAGCCTCCGGGGGTCCCGCTACGAGCAGTACTTC; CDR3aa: CASSLRGSRYEQYF
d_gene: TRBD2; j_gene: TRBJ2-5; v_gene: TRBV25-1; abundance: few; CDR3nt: TGTGCCAGCAGTGAATTAGGCGGGGGGGCAGAGACCCAGTACTTC; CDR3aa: CASSELGGGAETQYF
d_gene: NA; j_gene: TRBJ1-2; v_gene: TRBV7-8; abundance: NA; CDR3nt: TGTGCCAGCAGTCCGTCCGGGACGGACTATGGCTACACCTTC; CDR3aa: CASSPSGTDYGYTF
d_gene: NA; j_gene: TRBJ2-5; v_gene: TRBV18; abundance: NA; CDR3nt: TGTGCCAGCTCACCCCAGGGAAAAGAGACCCAGTACTTC; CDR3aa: CASSPQGKETQYF
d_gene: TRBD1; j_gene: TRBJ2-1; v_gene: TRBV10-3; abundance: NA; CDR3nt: TGTGCCATCACTAACTCTGGAATGGGACAGGGTGGGAGCTCCTACAATGAGCAGTTCTTC; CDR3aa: CAITNSGMGQGGSSYNEQFF
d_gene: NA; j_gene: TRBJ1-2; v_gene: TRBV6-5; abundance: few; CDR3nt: TGTGCCAGCAGTGACTTATCACGGTCTGACTATGGCTACACCTTC; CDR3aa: CASSDLSRSDYGYTF
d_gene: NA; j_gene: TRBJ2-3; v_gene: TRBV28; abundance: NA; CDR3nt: TGTGCCAGCAGTTCCGACATAAGCACAGATACGCAGTATTTT; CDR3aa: CASSSDISTDTQYF
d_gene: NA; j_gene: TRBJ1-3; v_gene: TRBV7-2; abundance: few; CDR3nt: TGTGCCAGCAGAAACACGAGAAACTCTGGAAACACCATATATTTT; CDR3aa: CASRNTRNSGNTIYF
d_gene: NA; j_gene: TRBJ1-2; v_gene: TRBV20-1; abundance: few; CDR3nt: TGCAGTGCTTCAGTAAATTATGGCTACACCTTC; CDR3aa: CSASVNYGYTF
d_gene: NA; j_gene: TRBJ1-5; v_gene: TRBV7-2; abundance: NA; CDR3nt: TGTGCCAGCAGTTCCCTACATCAGCCCCAGCATTTT; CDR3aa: CASSSLHQPQHF
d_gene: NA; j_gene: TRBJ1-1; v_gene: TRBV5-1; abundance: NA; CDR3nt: TGCGCCAGCAGCGTGGAGGGTCGGGACACTGAAGCTTTCTTT; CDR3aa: CASSVEGRDTEAFF
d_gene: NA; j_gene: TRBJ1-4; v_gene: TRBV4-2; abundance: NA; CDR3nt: TGTGCCAGCAGCCAGGAACAAGCAACTAATGAAAAACTGTTTTTT; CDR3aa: CASSQEQATNEKLFF
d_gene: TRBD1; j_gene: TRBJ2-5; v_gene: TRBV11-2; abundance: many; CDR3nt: TGTGCCAGCAGCCCCGGACAGGAAGAGACCCAGTACTTC; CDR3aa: CASSPGQEETQYF
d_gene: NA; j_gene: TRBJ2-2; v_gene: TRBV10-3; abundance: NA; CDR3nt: TGTGCCGTACAGGGTGGGAACACCGGGGAGCTGTTTTTT; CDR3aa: CAVQGGNTGELFF
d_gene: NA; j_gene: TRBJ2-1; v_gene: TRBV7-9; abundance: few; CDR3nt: TGTGCCAGCAGCGTACCTAGATCTGAGCAGTTCTTC; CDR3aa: CASSVPRSEQFF
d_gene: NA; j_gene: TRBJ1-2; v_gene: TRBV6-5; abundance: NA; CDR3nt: TGTGCCAGCAGCTACGGGGGGAGTAATGGCTACACCTTC; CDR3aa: CASSYGGSNGYTF
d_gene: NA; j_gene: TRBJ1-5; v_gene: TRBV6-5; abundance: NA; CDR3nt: TGTGCCAGCAAAAAAGGGCAGGCGCTCAATCAGCCCCAGCATTTT; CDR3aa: CASKKGQALNQPQHF
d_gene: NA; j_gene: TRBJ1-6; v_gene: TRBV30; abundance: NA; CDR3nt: TGTGCCTGGAGGCCGCTTAGGGTATTAAGGAATTCACCCCTCCACTTT; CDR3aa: CAWRPLRVLRNSPLHF
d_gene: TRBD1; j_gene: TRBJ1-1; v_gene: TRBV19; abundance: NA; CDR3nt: TGTGCCAGCAGGAGGGGGCAGAACACTGAAGCTTTCTTT; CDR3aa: CASRRGQNTEAFF
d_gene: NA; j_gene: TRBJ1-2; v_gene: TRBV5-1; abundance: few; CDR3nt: TGCGCCAGCAGCCTGGGGGCGGGAGACCATGGCTACACCTTC; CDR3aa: CASSLGAGDHGYTF
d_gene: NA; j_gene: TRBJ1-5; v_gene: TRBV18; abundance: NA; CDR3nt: TGTGCCAGCTCCCGCGACGACAGAGATCAGCCCCAGCATTTT; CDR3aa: CASSRDDRDQPQHF
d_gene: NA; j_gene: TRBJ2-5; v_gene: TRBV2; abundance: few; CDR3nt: TGTGCCAGCAGTGAATCCCAGGCTGCAGAGACCCAGTACTTC; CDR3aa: CASSESQAAETQYF
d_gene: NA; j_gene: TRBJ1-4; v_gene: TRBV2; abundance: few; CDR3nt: TGTGCCACCGGGACCTCTAATGAAAAACTGTTTTTT; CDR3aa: CATGTSNEKLFF
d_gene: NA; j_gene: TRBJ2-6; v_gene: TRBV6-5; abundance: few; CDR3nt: TGTGCCAGCAGCCTCAGCCTTGGAGGGGCCAACGTCCTGACTTTC; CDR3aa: CASSLSLGGANVLTF
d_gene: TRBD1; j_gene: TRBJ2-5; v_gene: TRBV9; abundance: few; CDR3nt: TGTGCCAGCAGCGGGGGACAGAGCCAAGAGACCCAGTACTTC; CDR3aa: CASSGGQSQETQYF
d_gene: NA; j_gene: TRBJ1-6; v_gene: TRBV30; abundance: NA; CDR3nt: TGTGCCTGGAGTGAAGGGTTACCCCTCCACTTT; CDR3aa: CAWSEGLPLHF
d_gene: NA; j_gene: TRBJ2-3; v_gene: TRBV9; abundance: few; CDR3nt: TGTGCCAGCAGCGGGACTCCCCGGGGAAGCACAGATACGCAGTATTTT; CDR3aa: CASSGTPRGSTDTQYF
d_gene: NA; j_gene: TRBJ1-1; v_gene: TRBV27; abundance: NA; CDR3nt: TGTGCCAGCAGTCAGAAAAGGAACACTGAAGCTTTCTTT; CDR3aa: CASSQKRNTEAFF
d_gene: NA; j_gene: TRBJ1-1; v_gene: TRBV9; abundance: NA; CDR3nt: TGTGCCAGCAGCGTAGGGGGACCGTTAACTGAAGCTTTCTTT; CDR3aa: CASSVGGPLTEAFF
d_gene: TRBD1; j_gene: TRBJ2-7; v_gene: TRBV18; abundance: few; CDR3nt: TGTGCCAGCTCACCACAAGGACAGGCATACGAGCAGTACTTC; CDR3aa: CASSPQGQAYEQYF
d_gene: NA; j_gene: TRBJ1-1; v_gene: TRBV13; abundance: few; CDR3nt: TGTGCCAGCAGCTTAAGCAGGGACACTGAAGCTTTCTTT; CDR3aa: CASSLSRDTEAFF
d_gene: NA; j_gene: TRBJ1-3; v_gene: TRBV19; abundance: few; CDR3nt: TGTGCCAGTACGATGGGCGTGGCTGGAAACACCATATATTTT; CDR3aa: CASTMGVAGNTIYF
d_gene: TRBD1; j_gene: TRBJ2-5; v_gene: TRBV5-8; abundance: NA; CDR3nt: TGTGCCAGCAACAAAAACAGGGGTGGCCAGACCCAGTACTTC; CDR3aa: CASNKNRGGQTQYF
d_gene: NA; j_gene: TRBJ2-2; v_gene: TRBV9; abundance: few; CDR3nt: TGTGCCAGCAGCGTGACCGCCGCGGGCACCGGGGAGCTGTTTTTT; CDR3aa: CASSVTAAGTGELFF
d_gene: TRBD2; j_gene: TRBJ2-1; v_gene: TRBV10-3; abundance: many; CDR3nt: TGTGCCATCAGTGGGACTAGCGGGAGAAACAATGAGCAGTTCTTC; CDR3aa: CAISGTSGRNNEQFF
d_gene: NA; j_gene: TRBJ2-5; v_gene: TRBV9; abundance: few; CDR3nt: TGTGCCAGCAGCGCAGGGGCGACAGACGGAGAGACCCAGTACTTC; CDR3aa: CASSAGATDGETQYF
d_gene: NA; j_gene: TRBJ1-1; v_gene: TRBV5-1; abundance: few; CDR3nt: TGCGCCAGCAGCTTGAGGGCCGGCACCGCGGAAGCTTTCTTT; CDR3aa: CASSLRAGTAEAFF
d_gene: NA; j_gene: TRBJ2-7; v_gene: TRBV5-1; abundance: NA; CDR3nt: TGCGCCAGCAGCTTGTCAGGGGTATCCTACGAGCAGTACTTC; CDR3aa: CASSLSGVSYEQYF
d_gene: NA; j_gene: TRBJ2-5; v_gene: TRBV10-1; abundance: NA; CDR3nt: TGCGCCAGCAGTGAGTCGATTGAAGAGACCCAGTACTTC; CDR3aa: CASSESIEETQYF
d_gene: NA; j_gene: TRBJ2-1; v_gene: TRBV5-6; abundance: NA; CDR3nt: TGTGCCAGCAGCTTACGCAGGACCACCTACAATGAGCAGTTCTTC; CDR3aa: CASSLRRTTYNEQFF
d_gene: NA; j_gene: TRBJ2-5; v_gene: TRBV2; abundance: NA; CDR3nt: TGTGCCAGCAGTGTTACACGGGAGACCCAGTACTTC; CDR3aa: CASSVTRETQYF
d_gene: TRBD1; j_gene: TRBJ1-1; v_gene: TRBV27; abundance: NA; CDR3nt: TGTGCCAGCAGAGGCTCGGCGACAGGGGTGACGACTGAAGCTTTCTTT; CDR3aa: CASRGSATGVTTEAFF
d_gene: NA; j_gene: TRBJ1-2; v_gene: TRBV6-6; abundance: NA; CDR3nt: TGTGCCAGCAGCCTACCAGGGGCATCCTATGGCTACACCTTC; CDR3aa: CASSLPGASYGYTF
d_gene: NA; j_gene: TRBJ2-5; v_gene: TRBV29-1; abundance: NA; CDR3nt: TGCAGCGTTGAACCTCGGACAGTTCAAGAGACCCAGTACTTC; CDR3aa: CSVEPRTVQETQYF
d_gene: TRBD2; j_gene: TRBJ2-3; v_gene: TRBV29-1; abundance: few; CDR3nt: TGCAGCGTTGTATTGGTAGCGGGGGTGGCAGATACGCAGTATTTT; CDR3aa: CSVVLVAGVADTQYF
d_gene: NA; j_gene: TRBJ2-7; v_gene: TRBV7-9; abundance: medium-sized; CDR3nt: TGTGCCAGCAGGCCCTGGACAGCCCGGTACGAGCAGTACTTC; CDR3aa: CASRPWTARYEQYF
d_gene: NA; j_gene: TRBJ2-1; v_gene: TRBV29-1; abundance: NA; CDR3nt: TGCAGCGTTGTGGGACTCCGGGGAGAGCAGTTCTTC; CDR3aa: CSVVGLRGEQFF
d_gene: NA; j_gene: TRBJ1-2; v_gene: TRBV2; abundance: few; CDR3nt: TGTGCCAGCAGACAGAATACTAACTATGGCTACACCTTC; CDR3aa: CASRQNTNYGYTF
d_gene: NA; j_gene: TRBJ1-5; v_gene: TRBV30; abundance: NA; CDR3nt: TGTGCCTGGACCAGGGCCCTCAATCAGCCCCAGCATTTT; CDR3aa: CAWTRALNQPQHF
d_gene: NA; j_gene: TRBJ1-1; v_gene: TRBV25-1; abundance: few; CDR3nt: TGTGCCAGCAGTGTTGGCGGGGGCCGTGCTTTCTTT; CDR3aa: CASSVGGGRAFF
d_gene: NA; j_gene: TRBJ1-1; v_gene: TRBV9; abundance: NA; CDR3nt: TGTGCCAGCAGCCCAGCAGGGTTGAGGAACACTGAAGCTTTCTTT; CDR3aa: CASSPAGLRNTEAFF
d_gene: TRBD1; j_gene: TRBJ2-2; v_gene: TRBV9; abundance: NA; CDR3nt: TGTGCCAGCAGCGTAGCAGGGGGCGCCACCGGGGAGCTGTTTTTT; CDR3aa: CASSVAGGATGELFF
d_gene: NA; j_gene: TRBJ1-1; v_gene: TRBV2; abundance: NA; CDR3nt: TGTGCCAGCACCTTCGACACTGAAGCTTTCTTT; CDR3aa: CASTFDTEAFF
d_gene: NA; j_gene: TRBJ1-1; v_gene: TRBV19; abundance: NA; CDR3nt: TGTGCCAGTAGTGGGTTCATAGCCTCTGAAGCTTTCTTT; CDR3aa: CASSGFIASEAFF
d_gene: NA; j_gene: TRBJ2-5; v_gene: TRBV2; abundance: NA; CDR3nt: TGTGCCAGCAGTGAAATCCTGGCGGTAGAGACCCAGTACTTC; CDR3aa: CASSEILAVETQYF
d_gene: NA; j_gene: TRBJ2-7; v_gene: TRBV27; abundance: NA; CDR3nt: TGTGCCAGCAGCCGCGGGCCGAGCGTGTACGAGCAGTACTTC; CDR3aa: CASSRGPSVYEQYF
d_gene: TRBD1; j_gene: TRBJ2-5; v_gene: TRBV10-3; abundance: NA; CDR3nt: TGTGCCATCAGGGCGGGACAGGGGGGTGAGACCCAGTACTTC; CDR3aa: CAIRAGQGGETQYF
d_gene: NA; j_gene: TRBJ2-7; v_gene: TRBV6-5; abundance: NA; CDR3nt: TGTGCCAGCAGTTACATGAGGGGGTATTGGTCCTACGAGCAGTACTTC; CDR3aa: CASSYMRGYWSYEQYF